This TCR beta chain emerged from a study of beta chain features in type 1 diabetes. General observations from the study: Within each of all four CD4+ subsets, Type 1 diabetes patients had TCRB CDR3s that were moderately but significantly shorter.

The CDR3 contains 15 residues. CDR1 is MDHEN and CDR2 is SYDVKM in the germline V gene. V lost 3 bases to trimming and J lost 6 bases; unmatched junction nucleotides: 5. To note about this clone: Its antigen is as yet unknown.

There was one heparinised blood draw per donor, averaging around 100 mL. Expressed TCRB transcripts were sequenced, since all the RNA that had been isolated was reverse transcribed. Repertoires were generated with immunoSEQ multiplex PCR, while TCRdb's copy carries only in-frame clones and drops some. The table lists approximately 330,000 clones, 8% to 13% of them singletons, with around 0.015% in the top ten. Sequenced sample: naive CD4+ T cells from blood. The gene calls are TRBV28 and TRBJ2-2; 9 positions match TRBD2. The TCR comes from a woman younger than 45 in good health. Written as DNA, the CDR3 is TGTGCCAGCAGTTTGGGCGGGAGGGCATCCGGGGAGCTGTTTTTT. It encodes CASSLGGRASGELFF.